Below, 10 T cell receptor beta chains from the same sample are listed, as sequenced in a study of blood T cell repertoires in COVID-19. Measured with immunoSEQ multiplex PCR; TCRdb has only the in-frame clones, and not every one. The sample has around 150,000 clones, approximately 91% seen once; the top ten hold about 2%. The sequencing sample was made of peripheral blood. Receptors were obtained from a young man with acute or convalescent COVID-19.

The V call is TRBV29-1, the J call TRBJ1-1; D might be TRBD1 (5 bases). In germline, CDR1 is SQVTM, CDR2 ANQGSEA. Trimming removed 5 bases at V and 0 bases at J, with 16 bases between. The CDR3 has 15 residues. This chain's CDR3 is CSVRGATEMNTEAFF. DNA for the CDR3: TGCAGCGTTCGTGGGGCAACGGAGATGAACACTGAAGCTTTCTTT.

The CDR3 DNA sequence: TGTGCCAGCAGTTCCCGGGACAGGGGAATTAATGGCTACACCTTC. Amino acid sequence: CASSSRDRGINGYTF. This rearrangement joins TRBV27 to TRBJ1-2, with 10 positions matching TRBD1. Germline V gives CDR1 MNHEY, CDR2 SMNVEV (reference sequence). The CDR3 covers 15 residues. With 4 bases clipped from V and 6 bases from J, the junction kept 8 bases outside the gene matches.

The rearrangement joins TRBV7-6 to TRBJ2-1; D possibly corresponds to TRBD2 (6 bases). The germline V gene encodes CDR1 SGHVS and CDR2 FNYEAQ. Trimming shortened V by 5 bases and J by 0 bases, and 20 bases separated the two germline ends. This CDR3 is 18 amino acids long. This CDR3 is CASSPPGLPQSSYNEQFF. The DNA of the CDR3 is TGTGCCAGCAGCCCTCCGGGACTTCCCCAGAGCTCCTACAATGAGCAGTTCTTC.

The genes are TRBV9 and TRBJ1-2; tentatively, D is TRBD1 (5 bases). Germline V gene data show CDR1 as SGDLS and CDR2 as YYNGEE. The CDR3 length is 16 residues. V gave up 3 bases and J gave up 4 bases, with 19 bases separating them. In DNA, the CDR3 is TGTGCCAGCAGCGACATGGACACTCTACGAGGCTATGGCTACACCTTC. Residues: CASSDMDTLRGYGYTF.

This rearrangement joins TRBV6-6 to TRBJ2-2; the match to TRBD1 covers 7 bases. The length of the CDR3 is 15 residues. V shed 6 bases and J 3 bases; nucleotides not matched to a gene: 7. From germline, CDR1 is MNHNY and CDR2 SVGAGI (reference sequence). The CDR3 nucleotides are TGTGCCAGCAGCCCGGGACAGCTTTACACCGGGGAGCTGTTTTTT. This encodes CASSPGQLYTGELFF.

The chain recombines TRBV9 with TRBJ2-1, with 11 bases fitting TRBD1. The CDR3 extends over 16 amino acids. The junction had 7 bases not matched to a gene; V was cut back by 0 bases and J by 8 bases. CDR1 is SGDLS, CDR2 YYNGEE, per germline. The CDR3 region is CASSVVRDRGWDEQFF. The CDR3 region has the DNA TGTGCCAGCAGCGTAGTTCGGGACAGGGGGTGGGATGAGCAGTTCTTC.

This chain connects TRBV15 to TRBJ2-3, with D tentatively TRBD2 (5 bases). The CDR3 runs 13 residues. Trimming removed 2 bases from V and 2 bases from J, with 5 bases in between. Germline loops: CDR1 LNHNV, CDR2 YYDKDF (reference sequence). The CDR3 loop reads CATSRLATDTQYF. The CDR3 DNA reads as TGTGCCACCAGCAGACTAGCCACAGATACGCAGTATTTT.

This chain connects TRBV5-1 to TRBJ2-7; 7 bases are a match to TRBD2. The CDR3 is 14 residues long. Looked up from germline, CDR1 is SGHRS and CDR2 is YFSETQ. J lost 3 bases, V lost 2 bases, and 5 bases had no gene match. CDR3: CASSFGREVYEQYF. DNA for the CDR3: TGCGCCAGCAGCTTCGGACGGGAGGTCTACGAGCAGTACTTC.

The chain has TRBV29-1 and TRBJ2-1; the match to TRBD2 covers 7 bases. The CDR3 covers 14 residues. Germline-derived CDR1 and CDR2 are SQVTM and ANQGSEA. J lost 0 bases, V lost 7 bases, and 6 bases had no gene match. CDR3 nucleotide sequence: TGCAGCGCGTCAGCGGGAAGCTCCTACAATGAGCAGTTCTTC. It yields the protein CSASAGSSYNEQFF.

The rearrangement links TRBV10-1 to TRBJ2-3, with D possibly TRBD1 on 6 matching bases. CDR1 is WNHNN, CDR2 SYGVQD, per germline (reference sequence). The ends were cut back, 7 bases at V and 5 bases at J, with 13 bases in the middle. The CDR3 loop spans 13 amino acids. CDR3 bases: TGCGCCAGCACGGGACAACTGGAAGATACGCAGTATTTT. Encoded protein: CASTGQLEDTQYF.